These T cell receptor beta chains were read from a single sample in a study of T cells in Graves' hyperthyroidism and ophthalmopathy. TCRdb passed the multiplex PCR reads through MiXCR, listing each CDR3 protein once. The sample gives more than 500,000 distinct CDR3 sequences, about 16% of which show up once; 3% to 4% is in the top ten. The sample comprised blood. The receptors were gathered from a young woman with Graves' hyperthyroidism. CDR3s include the opening cysteine and the closing phenylalanine or tryptophan. A D gene is named only where the DNA matches it firmly. The size entry is marked missing in some rows and otherwise reads once, few, many or a size class.

J | V | size | D | DNA | CDR3
TRBJ2-7 | TRBV28 | many | TRBD1 | TGTGCCAGCAGTTCCTCGGGACAGGGGTACGAGCAGTACTTC | CASSSSGQGYEQYF
TRBJ2-3 | TRBV13 | many | NA | TGTGCCAGCAGCGGAAGAGCAGATACGCAGTATTTT | CASSGRADTQYF
TRBJ2-1 | TRBV18 | many | NA | TGTGCCAGCTCACCACCAGGGCAGGGGTTAAATGAGCAGTTCTTC | CASSPPGQGLNEQFF
TRBJ1-2 | TRBV7-2 | NA | NA | TGTGCCAGCAGCTTAATGTCCGCGACCGTCTATGGCTACACCTTC | CASSLMSATVYGYTF
TRBJ2-1 | TRBV6-2/TRBV6-3 | many | TRBD2 | TGTGCCAGCAGACCTACCGGGACTAGCGGGAGAGTTGAGCAGTTCTTC | CASRPTGTSGRVEQFF
TRBJ2-3 | TRBV7-9 | many | NA | TGTGCCAGCAGCCGCCCCCCAACGGGAGATATTGATACGCAGTATTTT | CASSRPPTGDIDTQYF
TRBJ2-1 | TRBV11-2 | many | NA | TGTGCCAGCAGCTTAGGTTCACTCTATGGCAATGAGCAGTTCTTC | CASSLGSLYGNEQFF
TRBJ2-7 | TRBV28 | many | TRBD2 | TGTGCCAGCGGGCCCGGGAGGGCCCGCGAGCAGTACTTC | CASGPGRAREQYF
TRBJ2-1 | TRBV28 | few | TRBD1 | TGTGCCAGCAGTTTCCGGACAGGGGATGAGCAGTTCTTC | CASSFRTGDEQFF
TRBJ1-4 | TRBV7-9 | few | TRBD1 | TGTGCCAGCACCGGCCGAGGGGGCGCCGGCGAAAAACTGTTTTTT | CASTGRGGAGEKLFF
TRBJ2-7 | TRBV5-1 | NA | NA | TGCGCCAGCAGCAAGGACACCTACGAGCAGTACTTC | CASSKDTYEQYF
TRBJ2-1 | TRBV6-5 | NA | TRBD1 | TGTGCCAGCAGAGAGACAGGGAACAATGAGCAGTTCTTC | CASRETGNNEQFF
TRBJ1-2 | TRBV7-2 | NA | NA | TGTGCCAGCAGCCCCCCTCTGGGCTATGGCTACACCTTC | CASSPPLGYGYTF
TRBJ1-6 | TRBV7-9 | NA | NA | TGTGCCAGCAGCCCAGGTTCTGTTCGTAATTCACCCCTCCACTTT | CASSPGSVRNSPLHF
TRBJ1-1 | TRBV18 | many | NA | TGTGCCAGCTCACCACGCAAGAGTAACACTGAAGCTTTCTTT | CASSPRKSNTEAFF
TRBJ2-5 | TRBV4-2 | few | NA | TGTGCCAGCAGCCAAGCCCCCGAAGAGACCCAGTACTTC | CASSQAPEETQYF
TRBJ2-3 | TRBV20-1 | many | NA | TGCAGTGCTAATAGTGGGAGCGGGCGCACAGATACGCAGTATTTT | CSANSGSGRTDTQYF
TRBJ2-7 | TRBV28 | NA | NA | TGTGCCAGCAGCCCTTACAGGGTAAGAGCCTACGAGCAGTACTTC | CASSPYRVRAYEQYF
TRBJ2-7 | TRBV18 | many | NA | TGTGCCAGCTCACCAGTAGTGATGAACTCCTACGAGCAGTACTTC | CASSPVVMNSYEQYF
TRBJ1-1 | TRBV6-1 | NA | NA | TGTGCCATTGCACCTTCAGGGACCCTCAACACTGAAGCTTTCTTT | CAIAPSGTLNTEAFF